This TCR beta chain was recovered during a study of control samples from healthy donors and cancer patients. The table came from immunoSEQ multiplex PCR; TCRdb's copy has only in-frame clones and leaves some out. There are 120,000 or so clones in the sample; almost 95% occur only once, and 0.58% lies in the top ten. V lost 0 bases and J 6 bases, leaving 11 bases between the germline ends. Germline loops: CDR1 SGHRS, CDR2 YFSETQ. The CDR3 runs to 14 residues. Sequenced material: PBMCs. The source is an older man with head and neck cancer. The gene calls are TRBV5-1 and TRBJ2-3, with TRBD2 as a possible D gene (7 bases). The CDR3 bases are TGCGCCAGCAGCTTGGAGGGGGGGCCCGATACGCAGTATTTT. Residues: CASSLEGGPDTQYF.